The rows below give T cell receptor beta chains drawn from one sample of a study of neurological immune-mediated disorders. MiXCR, run by TCRdb on the 5' RACE reads, gives a single entry per CDR3 protein. The sample yields 20,000 to 25,000 distinct CDR3 sequences, roughly 15% seen once. The sequenced material came from PBMCs. The receptors come from a female donor with HTLV-1-associated myelopathy (HAM/TSP). Both conserved end residues are part of each CDR3. A D gene is named only where the DNA matches it firmly. Size values are once, few and many counts, or a class for expanded clones, and some rows have none.

v_call	j_call	clone_size	d_call	cdr3_aa	cdr3_nt
TRBV18	TRBJ2-3	many	-	CASYGPNFASTDTQYF	TGTGCCAGCTATGGCCCTAACTTTGCTAGCACAGATACGCAGTATTTT
TRBV5-1	TRBJ2-5	-	-	CVSSRGNLEYQETQYF	TGCGTCAGCAGCCGGGGAAACTTAGAGTACCAAGAGACCCAGTACTTC
TRBV7-2	TRBJ2-6	many	TRBD2	CASSLVAGGRGANVLTF	TGTGCCAGCAGCTTAGTTGCGGGGGGGCGCGGGGCCAACGTCCTGACTTTC
TRBV5-1	TRBJ2-1	-	TRBD2	CASSSLAGGNNEQFF	TGCGCCAGCAGCTCACTAGCGGGAGGGAACAATGAGCAGTTCTTC
TRBV6-1	TRBJ1-1	many	-	CASSADSYYTEAFF	TGTGCCAGCAGTGCAGACAGTTACTACACTGAAGCTTTCTTT
TRBV2	TRBJ2-4	many	TRBD1	CASSEDRGTSPAKNIQYF	TGTGCCAGCAGTGAAGACAGGGGCACATCGCCGGCCAAAAACATTCAGTACTTC
TRBV11-2	TRBJ2-1	medium-sized	TRBD2	CASSPRLAGEWGNEQFF	TGTGCCAGCAGCCCTAGACTAGCGGGAGAGTGGGGGAATGAGCAGTTCTTC
TRBV5-6	TRBJ2-1	many	TRBD2	CASSLWVTSDNEQFF	TGTGCCAGCAGCTTGTGGGTAACTAGCGACAATGAGCAGTTCTTC
TRBV5-1	TRBJ1-2	many	-	CASRPMASEPDTNYGYTF	TGCGCCAGCAGGCCGATGGCATCTGAACCTGACACTAACTATGGCTACACCTTC
TRBV5-5	TRBJ2-7	medium-sized	-	CASSLFVHEQYF	TGTGCCAGCAGCTTGTTCGTCCACGAGCAGTACTTC
TRBV30	TRBJ2-1	medium-sized	TRBD2	CAVGLAGDNEQFF	TGTGCCGTGGGGCTAGCGGGCGACAATGAGCAGTTCTTC
TRBV11-1	TRBJ2-3	many	TRBD2	CASSFSGTSEIDTQYF	TGTGCCAGCAGCTTTTCCGGGACTAGCGAGATAGATACGCAGTATTTT
TRBV4-2	TRBJ1-1	many	-	CASSQGGVGPEAFF	TGTGCCAGCAGCCAAGGAGGAGTGGGGCCCGAAGCTTTCTTT
TRBV12-3/TRBV12-4	TRBJ2-5	few	TRBD2	CASSPLRLAGGETQYF	TGTGCCAGCAGTCCTCTTCGACTAGCGGGCGGAGAGACCCAGTACTTC
TRBV16	TRBJ1-5	many	-	CASSQVQGHYQPQHF	TGTGCCAGCAGCCAAGTCCAGGGCCATTATCAGCCCCAGCATTTT
TRBV20-1	TRBJ2-5	many	TRBD2	CSANSGGAPPQETQYF	TGCAGTGCTAATAGCGGGGGGGCCCCCCCCCAAGAGACCCAGTACTTC
TRBV4-2	TRBJ1-6	many	TRBD1	CANSQGPDRDNSPLHF	TGTGCCAACAGCCAAGGGCCCGACAGGGATAATTCACCCCTCCACTTT
TRBV12-3/TRBV12-4	TRBJ2-1	many	-	CASRLGDEQFF	TGTGCCAGCAGACTCGGAGATGAGCAGTTCTTC
TRBV11-2	TRBJ1-1	many	TRBD1	CASSSRTGNTEAFF	TGTGCCAGCAGCTCCCGGACAGGGAACACTGAAGCTTTCTTT
TRBV5-1	TRBJ1-1	many	-	CASSLFVGDTEAFF	TGCGCCAGCAGCTTGTTCGTAGGGGACACTGAAGCTTTCTTT
TRBV7-2	TRBJ2-3	many	-	CASSLPAGTSTDTQYF	TGTGCCAGCAGCTTACCTGCCGGGACTAGCACAGATACGCAGTATTTT
TRBV20-1	TRBJ2-3	many	TRBD2	CSARASGGAFHPDTQYF	TGCAGTGCTAGGGCCAGCGGGGGGGCGTTCCATCCCGATACGCAGTATTTT
TRBV20-1	TRBJ2-7	medium-sized	TRBD2	CSARDQREGGYEQYF	TGCAGTGCTAGAGATCAACGGGAGGGCGGCTACGAGCAGTACTTC
TRBV5-1	TRBJ1-4	many	-	CASSLAWGGAPNEKLFF	TGCGCCAGCAGCTTGGCCTGGGGGGGGGCGCCTAATGAAAAACTGTTTTTT
TRBV30	TRBJ2-5	many	-	CAWGYQETQYF	TGTGCCTGGGGGTACCAAGAGACCCAGTACTTC
TRBV20-1	TRBJ2-1	many	-	CSASQGREQFF	TGCAGTGCTAGCCAGGGGAGGGAGCAGTTCTTC
TRBV7-9	TRBJ1-1	many	-	CASSPRQTPMNTEAFF	TGTGCCAGCAGCCCCCGACAGACACCTATGAACACTGAAGCTTTCTTT
TRBV27	TRBJ1-6	-	-	CASSFYICSATTIGANLPLHF	-
TRBV5-1	TRBJ1-6	-	TRBD1	CASSSQGNNSPLHF	TGCGCCAGCAGCTCACAGGGGAATAATTCACCCCTCCACTTT
TRBV6-5	TRBJ1-3	many	-	CASSPDRTRNTIYF	TGTGCCAGCAGTCCCGACAGAACGAGAAACACCATATATTTT
TRBV7-9	TRBJ2-7	many	-	CASSLVVGGSYEQYF	TGTGCCAGCAGCTTAGTCGTAGGGGGATCCTACGAGCAGTACTTC
TRBV4-1	TRBJ2-1	many	TRBD2	CASEPGGGRNEQFF	TGCGCCAGCGAACCGGGGGGGGGCCGCAATGAGCAGTTCTTC
TRBV20-1	TRBJ2-1	many	-	CSARVSSTSGPRYNEQFF	TGCAGTGCTAGAGTCTCGTCAACTTCCGGGCCTAGATACAATGAGCAGTTCTTC
TRBV7-9	TRBJ1-4	many	-	CASSRGGEKLFF	TGTGCCAGCAGCCGAGGGGGTGAAAAACTGTTTTTT
TRBV7-3	TRBJ2-1	-	-	CASSIGTISYNEQFF	TGTGCCAGCAGCATTGGTACTATTAGCTACAATGAGCAGTTCTTC
TRBV20-1	TRBJ2-1	few	-	CSARVSKGSYNEQFF	TGCAGTGCTAGAGTTAGCAAGGGCTCCTACAATGAGCAGTTCTTC
TRBV29-1	TRBJ2-5	many	-	CSVAGSEETQYF	TGCAGCGTTGCCGGGTCGGAAGAGACCCAGTACTTC
TRBV4-1	TRBJ1-5	many	-	CASSQEGFVGNQPQHF	TGCGCCAGCAGCCAAGAGGGGTTCGTCGGCAATCAGCCCCAGCATTTT
TRBV5-8	TRBJ2-7	many	-	CASTPDFGQSYEQYF	TGTGCCAGCACCCCTGATTTCGGACAGAGTTACGAGCAGTACTTC
TRBV27	TRBJ2-7	many	-	CASSTTGVWYEQYF	TGTGCCAGCAGTACCACCGGGGTTTGGTACGAGCAGTACTTC
TRBV20-1	TRBJ2-3	many	-	CSASGSSTDTQYF	TGCAGTGCTAGTGGTTCTAGCACAGATACGCAGTATTTT
TRBV7-2	TRBJ1-1	many	-	CASSPLLVNTEAFF	TGTGCCAGCAGCCCCCTGCTGGTGAACACTGAAGCTTTCTTT
TRBV6-5	TRBJ2-7	many	-	CASSYSIISVESGSYEQYF	TGTGCCAGCAGTTACTCGATTATATCGGTCGAGAGCGGCTCCTACGAGCAGTACTTC
TRBV29-1	TRBJ2-1	many	-	CSVEEVSLTAEQFF	TGCAGCGTTGAAGAAGTTTCGTTGACAGCCGAGCAGTTCTTC
TRBV20-1	TRBJ2-2	many	-	CSASRSWTGELFF	TGCAGTGCTAGCAGGTCCTGGACCGGGGAGCTGTTTTTT
TRBV2	TRBJ2-7	-	-	CASSQSGGGFYEQYF	TGTGCCAGCAGTCAAAGTGGGGGAGGCTTCTACGAGCAGTACTTC